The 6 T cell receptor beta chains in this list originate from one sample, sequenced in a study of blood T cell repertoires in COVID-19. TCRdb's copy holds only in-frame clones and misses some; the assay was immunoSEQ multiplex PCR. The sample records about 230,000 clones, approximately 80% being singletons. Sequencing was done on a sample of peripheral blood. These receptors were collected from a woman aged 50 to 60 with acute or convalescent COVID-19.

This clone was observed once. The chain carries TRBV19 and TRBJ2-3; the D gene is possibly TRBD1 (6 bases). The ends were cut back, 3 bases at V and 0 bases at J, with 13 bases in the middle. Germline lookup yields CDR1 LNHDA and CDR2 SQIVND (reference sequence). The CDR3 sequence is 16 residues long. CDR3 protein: CASSIGQQPSTDTQYF. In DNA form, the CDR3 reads TGTGCCAGTAGTATTGGACAGCAACCTAGCACAGATACGCAGTATTTT. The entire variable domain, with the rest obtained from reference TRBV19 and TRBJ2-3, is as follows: DGGITQSPKYLFRKEGQNVTLSCEQNLNHDAMYWYRQDPGQGLRLIYYSQIVNDFQKGDIAEGYSVSREKKESFPLTVTSAQKNPTAFYLCASSIGQQPSTDTQYFGPGTRLTVL.

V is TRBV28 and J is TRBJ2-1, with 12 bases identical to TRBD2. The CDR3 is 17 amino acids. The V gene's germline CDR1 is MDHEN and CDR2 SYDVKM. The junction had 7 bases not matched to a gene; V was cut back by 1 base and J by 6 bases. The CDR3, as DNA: TGTGCCAGCAGTTTATCTCTAGCGGGGGGGCCTGGCAATGAGCAGTTCTTC. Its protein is CASSLSLAGGPGNEQFF.

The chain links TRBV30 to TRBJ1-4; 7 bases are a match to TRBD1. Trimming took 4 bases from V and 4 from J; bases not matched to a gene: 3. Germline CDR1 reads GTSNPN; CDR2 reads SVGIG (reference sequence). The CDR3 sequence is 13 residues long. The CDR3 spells CAWNRDSNEKLFF. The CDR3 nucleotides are TGTGCCTGGAATCGGGACAGTAATGAAAAACTGTTTTTT.

Here the CDR3 DNA reads TGTGCCAGCAGCCCAGGGTCTGAGTCTGGCTACACCTTC. It translates to CASSPGSESGYTF. This rearrangement joins TRBV7-8 to TRBJ1-2, with D possibly being TRBD1 (5 bases). CDR1 and CDR2 from the germline V gene are SGHVS and FQNEAQ. Trimming left V 5 bases short and J 7 bases short, with 14 bases between. The CDR3 has 13 residues.

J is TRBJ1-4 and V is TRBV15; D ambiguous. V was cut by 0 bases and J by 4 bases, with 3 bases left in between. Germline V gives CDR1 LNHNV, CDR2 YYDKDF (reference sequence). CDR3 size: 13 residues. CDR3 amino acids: CATSRDHNEKLFF. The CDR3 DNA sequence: TGTGCCACCAGCAGAGATCATAATGAAAAACTGTTTTTT. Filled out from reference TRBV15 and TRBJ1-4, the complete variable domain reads DAMVIQNPRYQVTQFGKPVTLSCSQTLNHNVMYWYQQKSSQAPKLLFHYYDKDFNNEADTPDNFQSRRPNTSFCFLDIRSPGLGDTAMYLCATSRDHNEKLFFGSGTQLSVL.

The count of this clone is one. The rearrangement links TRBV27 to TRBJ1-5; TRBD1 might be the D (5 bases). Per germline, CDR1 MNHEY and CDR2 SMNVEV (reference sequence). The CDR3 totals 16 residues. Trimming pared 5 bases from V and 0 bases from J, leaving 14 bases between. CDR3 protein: CASSPSATVSNQPQHF. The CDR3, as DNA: TGTGCCAGCAGTCCCTCTGCGACAGTTAGCAATCAGCCCCAGCATTTT.